The rows below give T cell receptor beta chains drawn from one sample of a study of T-cell memory formation after mild COVID-19. TCRdb reanalysed the 5' RACE reads using MiXCR and keeps one entry per CDR3 protein. The data hold under 650,000 distinct CDR3 sequences, with under 20% observed a single time. The specimen sequenced was PBMCs or a T cell subset sorted from them (not recorded which). The receptors were sampled from an adult woman who had mild COVID-19 (a few samples of this study predate the infection). Cell type and time point are not known. The CDR3 runs from the conserved cysteine through the conserved F or W. Each record gives: D gene, J gene, V gene, clone size, CDR3 DNA, CDR3 protein. D genes are given only for firm matches. Clone size is not always given. Where it is, it says once, few, many or a class for expanded clones.

D gene: NA
J gene: TRBJ2-1
V gene: TRBV5-4
clone size: NA
CDR3 DNA: TGTGCCAGCAGCTTAGGTGGGACCCCAGGCGTTGAGCAGTTCTTC
CDR3 protein: CASSLGGTPGVEQFF

D gene: NA
J gene: TRBJ2-5
V gene: TRBV9
clone size: NA
CDR3 DNA: TGTGCCAGCAGCTCCCCCTGGGCGGAGACCCAGTACTTC
CDR3 protein: CASSSPWAETQYF

D gene: TRBD1
J gene: TRBJ1-2
V gene: TRBV7-8
clone size: few
CDR3 DNA: TGTGCCAGCAGCCCACGGACAGGGCATGGCTACACCTTC
CDR3 protein: CASSPRTGHGYTF

D gene: TRBD1
J gene: TRBJ2-4
V gene: TRBV6-1
clone size: NA
CDR3 DNA: TGTGCCAGCAGGGGGGGGACAGGGGGCGAAAACATTCAGTACTTC
CDR3 protein: CASRGGTGGENIQYF

D gene: TRBD2
J gene: TRBJ2-3
V gene: TRBV6-5
clone size: few
CDR3 DNA: TGTGCCAGCAGCGGACAGGGTCAACTAGCGGGGTCTAGCACAGATACGCAGTATTTT
CDR3 protein: CASSGQGQLAGSSTDTQYF

D gene: NA
J gene: TRBJ2-2
V gene: TRBV12-3/TRBV12-4
clone size: NA
CDR3 DNA: TGTGCCAGCTGGGTGACATGGGGGGCCGGGGAGCTGTTTTTT
CDR3 protein: CASWVTWGAGELFF

D gene: TRBD1
J gene: TRBJ1-2
V gene: TRBV24-1
clone size: once
CDR3 DNA: TGTGCCACCAGTGATCATGGACAGGGTAACTATGGCTACACCTTC
CDR3 protein: CATSDHGQGNYGYTF

D gene: TRBD1
J gene: TRBJ1-1
V gene: TRBV30
clone size: NA
CDR3 DNA: TGTGCCTGGACCTATACGGGACAGATGAACACTGAAGCTTTCTTT
CDR3 protein: CAWTYTGQMNTEAFF

D gene: NA
J gene: TRBJ1-1
V gene: TRBV7-2
clone size: few
CDR3 DNA: TGTGCCAGCAGCTTGTCCCAGGCTGTTACTGAAGCTTTCTTT
CDR3 protein: CASSLSQAVTEAFF

D gene: TRBD2
J gene: TRBJ2-1
V gene: TRBV5-1
clone size: NA
CDR3 DNA: TGCGCCAGCAGCGGGGGACTAGTCAGCGATGAGCAGTTCTTC
CDR3 protein: CASSGGLVSDEQFF

D gene: TRBD2
J gene: TRBJ2-2
V gene: TRBV4-1
clone size: many
CDR3 DNA: TGCGCCAGCAGCCAAGGTCTAGCGGGGGGGCTTAGCGGGGAGCTGTTTTTT
CDR3 protein: CASSQGLAGGLSGELFF

D gene: TRBD1
J gene: TRBJ1-2
V gene: TRBV5-1
clone size: few
CDR3 DNA: TGCGCCAGCAGACCGACATCACAGGGGCTGGATGGCTACACCTTC
CDR3 protein: CASRPTSQGLDGYTF

D gene: NA
J gene: TRBJ2-3
V gene: TRBV5-1
clone size: NA
CDR3 DNA: TGCGCCAGCAGCTTCGGATCAGGGTTTAGTTCAGATACGCAGTATTTT
CDR3 protein: CASSFGSGFSSDTQYF

D gene: NA
J gene: TRBJ1-1
V gene: TRBV7-2
clone size: few
CDR3 DNA: TGTGCCAGCAGCGCACAGGGTATAATCACTGAAGCTTTCTTT
CDR3 protein: CASSAQGIITEAFF

D gene: TRBD2
J gene: TRBJ2-1
V gene: TRBV5-5
clone size: few
CDR3 DNA: TGTGCCAGCAGCTTGGGTCCTAGCGGCAATGAGCAGTTCTTC
CDR3 protein: CASSLGPSGNEQFF

D gene: NA
J gene: TRBJ1-1
V gene: TRBV4-1
clone size: NA
CDR3 DNA: TGCGCCAGCAGCCATTTTTCCGGAGTAGATGCAGCTTTCTTT
CDR3 protein: CASSHFSGVDAAFF

D gene: TRBD1
J gene: TRBJ2-5
V gene: TRBV29-1
clone size: NA
CDR3 DNA: TGCAGCGTACAACCGACAGGGGTATACCAAGAGACCCAGTACTTC
CDR3 protein: CSVQPTGVYQETQYF

D gene: TRBD1
J gene: TRBJ1-1
V gene: TRBV25-1
clone size: NA
CDR3 DNA: TGTGCCAGCAGTGAATATCGACAGGGGGCTGAAGCTTTCTTT
CDR3 protein: CASSEYRQGAEAFF

D gene: NA
J gene: TRBJ1-2
V gene: TRBV7-2
clone size: NA
CDR3 DNA: TGTGCCAGCAGCTTAAACAGGGTGGGAGGCTACACCTTC
CDR3 protein: CASSLNRVGGYTF

D gene: NA
J gene: TRBJ2-1
V gene: TRBV6-5
clone size: NA
CDR3 DNA: TGTGCCAGCAGTTACTGGGGGGCCGCGGGCAATGAGCAGTTCTTC
CDR3 protein: CASSYWGAAGNEQFF

D gene: NA
J gene: TRBJ2-4
V gene: TRBV12-3/TRBV12-4
clone size: once
CDR3 DNA: TGTGCCAGCAGTTTATCCCACGGTCGAAACATTCAGTACTTC
CDR3 protein: CASSLSHGRNIQYF

D gene: NA
J gene: TRBJ1-1
V gene: TRBV7-9
clone size: many
CDR3 DNA: TGTGCCAGCAGCGCCGGGGTAACTGAAGCTTTCTTT
CDR3 protein: CASSAGVTEAFF

D gene: TRBD2
J gene: TRBJ2-7
V gene: TRBV4-2
clone size: NA
CDR3 DNA: TGTGCCAGCAGCCAAGATCTGCGGGGGGGTTCGTACGAGCAGTACTTC
CDR3 protein: CASSQDLRGGSYEQYF

D gene: TRBD2
J gene: TRBJ2-5
V gene: TRBV10-3
clone size: NA
CDR3 DNA: TGTGCCATCAGTGCGAGACTAGCGGGGGGCCAGGAAGAGACCCAGTACTTC
CDR3 protein: CAISARLAGGQEETQYF

D gene: TRBD1
J gene: TRBJ1-2
V gene: TRBV2
clone size: NA
CDR3 DNA: TGTGCCAGCAGTCCAAGAGGGACAGGGGACGGCTACACCTTC
CDR3 protein: CASSPRGTGDGYTF

D gene: NA
J gene: TRBJ1-1
V gene: TRBV18
clone size: few
CDR3 DNA: TGTGCCAGCTCACCGAACAGGGCGTCGGCTGAAGCTTTCTTT
CDR3 protein: CASSPNRASAEAFF

D gene: NA
J gene: TRBJ1-1
V gene: TRBV7-3
clone size: NA
CDR3 DNA: TGTGCCAGCAGCCGAGAAAGGGGAGCTGAAGCTTTCTTT
CDR3 protein: CASSRERGAEAFF

D gene: NA
J gene: TRBJ2-7
V gene: TRBV6-2/TRBV6-3
clone size: few
CDR3 DNA: TGTGCCAGCAGTTTGGGGGCGGCATACTACGAGCAGTACTTC
CDR3 protein: CASSLGAAYYEQYF

D gene: NA
J gene: TRBJ2-1
V gene: TRBV7-2
clone size: NA
CDR3 DNA: TGTGCCAGCAGCTTGGGACGAGAAGCTGAGCAGTTCTTC
CDR3 protein: CASSLGREAEQFF

D gene: NA
J gene: TRBJ2-3
V gene: TRBV7-9
clone size: NA
CDR3 DNA: TGTGCCAGCAGCTTAGCCCTTCATGCGCAGTATTTT
CDR3 protein: CASSLALHAQYF

D gene: NA
J gene: TRBJ2-7
V gene: TRBV11-2
clone size: NA
CDR3 DNA: TGTGCCAGCAGCTTATACGCCACCCACGAGCAGTACTTC
CDR3 protein: CASSLYATHEQYF

D gene: NA
J gene: TRBJ2-5
V gene: TRBV7-9
clone size: few
CDR3 DNA: TGTGCCAGCAGCCAGACCGTGGGGGGCCCAGAGACCCAGTACTTC
CDR3 protein: CASSQTVGGPETQYF

D gene: TRBD2
J gene: TRBJ2-3
V gene: TRBV2
clone size: few
CDR3 DNA: TGTGCCAGCAGGGTAACGTTGCGGGGGGAGGGCCCAGATACGCAGTATTTT
CDR3 protein: CASRVTLRGEGPDTQYF

D gene: TRBD2
J gene: TRBJ2-5
V gene: TRBV27
clone size: NA
CDR3 DNA: TGTGCCAGCAGTTTTCTAGCGGGGGGCCCTGAGGAGACCCAGTACTTC
CDR3 protein: CASSFLAGGPEETQYF

D gene: TRBD2
J gene: TRBJ2-3
V gene: TRBV12-3/TRBV12-4
clone size: NA
CDR3 DNA: TGTGCCAGCAGTTTACCCGCGGGGGGGCCTCAAGATACGCAGTATTTT
CDR3 protein: CASSLPAGGPQDTQYF

D gene: TRBD2
J gene: TRBJ2-1
V gene: TRBV12-3/TRBV12-4
clone size: once
CDR3 DNA: TGTGCCAGCAGTTCCACCGGGGGACTAGCGGGTGGTGATGAGCAGTTCTTC
CDR3 protein: CASSSTGGLAGGDEQFF

D gene: NA
J gene: TRBJ1-1
V gene: TRBV5-1
clone size: NA
CDR3 DNA: TGCGCCAGCAGCTTTCGGGGGGGTGGGAACACTGAAGCTTTCTTT
CDR3 protein: CASSFRGGGNTEAFF

D gene: TRBD1
J gene: TRBJ1-5
V gene: TRBV28
clone size: NA
CDR3 DNA: TGTGCCAGCAGTTCCGGGACAGGGGGGGGCAATCAGCCCCAGCATTTT
CDR3 protein: CASSSGTGGGNQPQHF

D gene: NA
J gene: TRBJ1-1
V gene: TRBV12-3/TRBV12-4
clone size: medium-sized
CDR3 DNA: TGTGCCAGCAGTTTTAAAGGGAACACTGAAGCTTTCTTT
CDR3 protein: CASSFKGNTEAFF

D gene: TRBD1
J gene: TRBJ2-4
V gene: TRBV19
clone size: once
CDR3 DNA: TGTGCCAGTAGTCGCCCGGGACAGGGTCTAAACATTCAGTACTTC
CDR3 protein: CASSRPGQGLNIQYF

D gene: TRBD2
J gene: TRBJ2-5
V gene: TRBV5-1
clone size: NA
CDR3 DNA: TGCGCCAGCAGCTTCGGGACTAGCGGGAGTTCGGAGACCCAGTACTTC
CDR3 protein: CASSFGTSGSSETQYF

D gene: TRBD1
J gene: TRBJ2-4
V gene: TRBV7-3
clone size: few
CDR3 DNA: TGTGCCAGCAGCCCAGAGATAGGGACAGGAAAAAACATTCAGTACTTC
CDR3 protein: CASSPEIGTGKNIQYF

D gene: NA
J gene: TRBJ1-4
V gene: TRBV7-9
clone size: NA
CDR3 DNA: TGTGCCAGCAGCTTGACGGGGAGAGGTGAAAAACTGTTTTTT
CDR3 protein: CASSLTGRGEKLFF

D gene: NA
J gene: TRBJ2-2
V gene: TRBV7-9
clone size: few
CDR3 DNA: TGTGCCAGCACCCCGGATGCCACCGGGGAGCTGTTTTTT
CDR3 protein: CASTPDATGELFF

D gene: NA
J gene: TRBJ2-1
V gene: TRBV25-1
clone size: few
CDR3 DNA: TGTGCCAGCAGTGAGGTCGGGCCAGCCTACAATGAGCAGTTCTTC
CDR3 protein: CASSEVGPAYNEQFF

D gene: NA
J gene: TRBJ2-7
V gene: TRBV2
clone size: NA
CDR3 DNA: TGTGCCAGCAGATACAGGGAACCCTGGGAGCAGTACTTC
CDR3 protein: CASRYREPWEQYF

D gene: NA
J gene: TRBJ2-2
V gene: TRBV12-3/TRBV12-4
clone size: NA
CDR3 DNA: TGTGCCAGCACCCATGGGATCGGGCTAGCAGGGGCCGGGGAGCTGTTTTTT
CDR3 protein: CASTHGIGLAGAGELFF

D gene: TRBD1
J gene: TRBJ2-1
V gene: TRBV7-2
clone size: NA
CDR3 DNA: TGTGCCAGCAGCGGACCGGGACAGAGGATATACAATGAGCAGTTCTTC
CDR3 protein: CASSGPGQRIYNEQFF